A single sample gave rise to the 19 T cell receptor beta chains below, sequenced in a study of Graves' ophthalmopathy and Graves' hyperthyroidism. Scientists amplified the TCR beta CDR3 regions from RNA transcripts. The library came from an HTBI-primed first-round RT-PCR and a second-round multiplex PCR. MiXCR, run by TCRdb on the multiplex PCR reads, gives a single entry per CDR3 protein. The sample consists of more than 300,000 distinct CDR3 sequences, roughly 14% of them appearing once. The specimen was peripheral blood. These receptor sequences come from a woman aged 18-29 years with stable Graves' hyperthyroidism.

The CDR3 sequence is CASSTIRTGGASNYGYTF. The CDR3 coding sequence is TGTGCCAGCAGTACAATTCGGACAGGGGGCGCATCCAACTATGGCTACACCTTC. This sequence joins TRBV6-2 or TRBV6-3 and TRBJ1-2; 11 bases are a match to TRBD1. V dropped 5 bases and J dropped 2; count of bases not matched to a gene: 13. Germline V lookup: CDR1 MNHEY, CDR2 SVGEGT. The length of the CDR3 is 18 residues.

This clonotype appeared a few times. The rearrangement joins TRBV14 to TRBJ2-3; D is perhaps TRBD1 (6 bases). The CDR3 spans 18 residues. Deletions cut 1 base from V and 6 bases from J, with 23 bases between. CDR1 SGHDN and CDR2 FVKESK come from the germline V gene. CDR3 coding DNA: TGTGCCAGCAGCCAAGGAAGGTTTTCGGACAGTCGACGGGATACGCAGTATTTT. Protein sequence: CASSQGRFSDSRRDTQYF.

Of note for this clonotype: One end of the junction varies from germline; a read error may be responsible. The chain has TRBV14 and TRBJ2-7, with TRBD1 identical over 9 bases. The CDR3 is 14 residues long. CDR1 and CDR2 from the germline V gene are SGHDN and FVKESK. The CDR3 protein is CASCQGTGFHEQYF. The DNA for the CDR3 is TGTGCCAGCTGCCAGGGGACAGGGTTCCACGAGCAGTACTTC.

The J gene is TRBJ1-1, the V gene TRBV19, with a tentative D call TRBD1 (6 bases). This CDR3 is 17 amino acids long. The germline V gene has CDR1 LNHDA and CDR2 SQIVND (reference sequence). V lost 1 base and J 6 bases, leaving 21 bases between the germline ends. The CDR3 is CASSIGMQGPQWAEAFF. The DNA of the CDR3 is TGTGCCAGTAGTATAGGGATGCAGGGGCCCCAGTGGGCTGAAGCTTTCTTT.

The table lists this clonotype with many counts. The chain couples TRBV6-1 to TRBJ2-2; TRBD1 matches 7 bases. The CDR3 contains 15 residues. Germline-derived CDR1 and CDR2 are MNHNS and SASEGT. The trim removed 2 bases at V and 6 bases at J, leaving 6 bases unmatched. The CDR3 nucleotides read TGTGCCAGCAGTGAAAGACAGGGTTACTCCGGGGAGCTGTTTTTT. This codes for CASSERQGYSGELFF.

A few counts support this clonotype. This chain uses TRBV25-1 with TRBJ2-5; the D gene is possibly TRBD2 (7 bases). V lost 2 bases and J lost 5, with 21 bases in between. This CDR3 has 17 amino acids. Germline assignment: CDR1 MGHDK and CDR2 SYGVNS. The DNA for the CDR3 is TGTGCCAGCAGTGAAGGTCGGGGGGCGGGGGTCGCGGAGACCCAGTACTTC. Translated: CASSEGRGAGVAETQYF.

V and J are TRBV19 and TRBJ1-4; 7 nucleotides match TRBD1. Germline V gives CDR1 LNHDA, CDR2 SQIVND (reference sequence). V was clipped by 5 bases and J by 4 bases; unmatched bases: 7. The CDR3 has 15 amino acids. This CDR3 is CASSLGTAFNEKLFF. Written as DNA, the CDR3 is TGTGCCAGTAGTCTTGGGACAGCTTTTAATGAAAAACTGTTTTTT.

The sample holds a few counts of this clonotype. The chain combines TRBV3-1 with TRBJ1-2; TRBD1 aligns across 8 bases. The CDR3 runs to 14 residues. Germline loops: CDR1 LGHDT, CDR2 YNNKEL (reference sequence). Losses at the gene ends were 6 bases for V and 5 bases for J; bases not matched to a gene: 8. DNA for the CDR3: TGTGCCAGCAGGTCAGGGGGCGCGGGGTATGGCTACACCTTC. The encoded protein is CASRSGGAGYGYTF.

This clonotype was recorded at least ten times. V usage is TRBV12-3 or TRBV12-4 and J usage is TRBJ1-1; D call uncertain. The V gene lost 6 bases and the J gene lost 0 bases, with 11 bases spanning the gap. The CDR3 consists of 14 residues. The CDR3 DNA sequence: TGTGCCAGCAGCATTTTGGACTTGAACACTGAAGCTTTCTTT. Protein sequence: CASSILDLNTEAFF.

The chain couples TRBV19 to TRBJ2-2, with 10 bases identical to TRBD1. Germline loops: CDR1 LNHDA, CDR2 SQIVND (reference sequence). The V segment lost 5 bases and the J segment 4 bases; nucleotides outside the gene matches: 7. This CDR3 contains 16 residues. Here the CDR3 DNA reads TGTGCCAGTAGTCTCCGGGACAGGGGATCCACCGGGGAGCTGTTTTTT. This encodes CASSLRDRGSTGELFF.

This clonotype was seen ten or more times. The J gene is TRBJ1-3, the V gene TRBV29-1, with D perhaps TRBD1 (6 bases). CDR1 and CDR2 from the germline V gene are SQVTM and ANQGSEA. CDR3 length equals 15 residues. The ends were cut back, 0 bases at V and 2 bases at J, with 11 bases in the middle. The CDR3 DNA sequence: TGCAGCGTTGAAGAGCAAGGGGGGCCTGGAAACACCATATATTTT. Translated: CSVEEQGGPGNTIYF.

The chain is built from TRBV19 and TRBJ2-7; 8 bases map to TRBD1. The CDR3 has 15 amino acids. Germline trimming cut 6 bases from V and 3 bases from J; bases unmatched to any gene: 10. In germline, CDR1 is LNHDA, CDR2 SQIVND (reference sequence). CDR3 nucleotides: TGTGCCAGTAGCCCACCTTCAGGGGGCAACTACGAGCAGTACTTC. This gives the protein CASSPPSGGNYEQYF.

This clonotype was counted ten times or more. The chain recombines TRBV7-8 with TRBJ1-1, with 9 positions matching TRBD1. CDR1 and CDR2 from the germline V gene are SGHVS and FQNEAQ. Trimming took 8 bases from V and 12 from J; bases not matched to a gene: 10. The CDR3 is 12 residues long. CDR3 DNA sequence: TGTGCCAGCCGAGACAGGGGGAGAGAAACTTTCTTT. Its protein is CASRDRGRETFF.

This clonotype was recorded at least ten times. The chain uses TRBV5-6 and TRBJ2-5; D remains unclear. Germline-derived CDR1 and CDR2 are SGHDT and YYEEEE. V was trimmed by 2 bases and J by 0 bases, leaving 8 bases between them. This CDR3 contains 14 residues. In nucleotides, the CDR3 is TGTGCCAGCAGCTTTATAGAGGACCAAGAGACCCAGTACTTC. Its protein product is CASSFIEDQETQYF.

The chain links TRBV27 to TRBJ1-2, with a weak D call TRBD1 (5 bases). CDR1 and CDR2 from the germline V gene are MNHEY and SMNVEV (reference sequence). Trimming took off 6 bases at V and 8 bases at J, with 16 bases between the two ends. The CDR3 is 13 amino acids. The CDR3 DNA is TGTGCCAGCAGGGGACGGAGCCTGGGGGGCTACACCTTC. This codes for CASRGRSLGGYTF.

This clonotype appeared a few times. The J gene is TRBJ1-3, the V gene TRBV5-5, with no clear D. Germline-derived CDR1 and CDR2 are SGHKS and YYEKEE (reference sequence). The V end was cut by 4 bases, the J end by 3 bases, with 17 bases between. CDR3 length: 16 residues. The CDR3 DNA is TGTGCCAGCAGCGCCCTGGATGCCCCGGGTGGAAACACCATATATTTT. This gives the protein CASSALDAPGGNTIYF.

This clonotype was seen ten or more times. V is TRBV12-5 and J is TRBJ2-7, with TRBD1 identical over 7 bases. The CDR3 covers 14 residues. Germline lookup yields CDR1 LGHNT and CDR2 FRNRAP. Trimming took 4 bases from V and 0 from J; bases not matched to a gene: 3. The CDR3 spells CASGSDRASYEQYF. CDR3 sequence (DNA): TGTGCTAGTGGTTCCGACAGGGCCTCCTACGAGCAGTACTTC.

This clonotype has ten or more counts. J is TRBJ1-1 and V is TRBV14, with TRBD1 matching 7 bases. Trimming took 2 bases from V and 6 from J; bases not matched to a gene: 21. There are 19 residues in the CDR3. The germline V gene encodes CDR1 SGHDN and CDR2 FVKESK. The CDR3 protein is CASSQIRIDRVIKGAEAFF. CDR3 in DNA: TGTGCCAGCAGCCAAATCCGGATCGACAGGGTGATTAAGGGTGCTGAAGCTTTCTTT.

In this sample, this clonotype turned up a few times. The CDR3 DNA is TGCAGCGTTGAAGACCCCGGGACAGGCCTCTACGAGCAGTACTTC. Its translation: CSVEDPGTGLYEQYF. The chain employs TRBV29-1 and TRBJ2-7, with TRBD1 matching 8 bases. The V gene end was trimmed by 0 bases and the J gene end by 3 bases; junction bases not matched to a gene: 7. Germline-derived CDR1 and CDR2 are SQVTM and ANQGSEA. The CDR3 sequence is 15 residues long.